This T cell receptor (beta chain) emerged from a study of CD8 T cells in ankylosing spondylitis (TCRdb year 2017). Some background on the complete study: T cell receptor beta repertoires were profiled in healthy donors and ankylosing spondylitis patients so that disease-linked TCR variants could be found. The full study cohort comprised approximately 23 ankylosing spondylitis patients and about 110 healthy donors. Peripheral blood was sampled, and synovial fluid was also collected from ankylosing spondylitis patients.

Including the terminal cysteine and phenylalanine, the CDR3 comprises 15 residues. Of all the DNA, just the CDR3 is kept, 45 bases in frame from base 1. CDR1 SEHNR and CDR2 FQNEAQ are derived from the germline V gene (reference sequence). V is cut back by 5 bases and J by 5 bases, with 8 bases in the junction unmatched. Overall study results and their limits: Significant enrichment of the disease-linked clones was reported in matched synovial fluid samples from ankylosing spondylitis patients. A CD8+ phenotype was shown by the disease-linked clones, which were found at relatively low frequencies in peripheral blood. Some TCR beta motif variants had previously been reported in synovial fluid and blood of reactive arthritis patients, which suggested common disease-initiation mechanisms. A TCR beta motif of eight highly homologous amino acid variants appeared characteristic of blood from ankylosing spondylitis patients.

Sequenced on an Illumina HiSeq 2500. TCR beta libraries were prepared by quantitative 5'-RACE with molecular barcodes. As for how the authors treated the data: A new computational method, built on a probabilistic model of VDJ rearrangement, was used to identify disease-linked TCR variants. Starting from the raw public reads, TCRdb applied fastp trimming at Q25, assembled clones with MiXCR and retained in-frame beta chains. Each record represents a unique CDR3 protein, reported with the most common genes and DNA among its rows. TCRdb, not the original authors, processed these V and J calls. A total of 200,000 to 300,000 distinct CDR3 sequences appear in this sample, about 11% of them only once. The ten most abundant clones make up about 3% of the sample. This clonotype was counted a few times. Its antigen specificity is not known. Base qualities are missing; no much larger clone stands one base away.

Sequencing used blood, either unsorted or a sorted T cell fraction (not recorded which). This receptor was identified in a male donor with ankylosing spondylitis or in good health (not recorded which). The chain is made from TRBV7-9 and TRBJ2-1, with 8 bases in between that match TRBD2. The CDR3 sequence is CASSTRSGSNNEQFF. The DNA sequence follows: TGTGCCAGCAGCACCCGAAGCGGGAGCAACAATGAGCAGTTCTTC.